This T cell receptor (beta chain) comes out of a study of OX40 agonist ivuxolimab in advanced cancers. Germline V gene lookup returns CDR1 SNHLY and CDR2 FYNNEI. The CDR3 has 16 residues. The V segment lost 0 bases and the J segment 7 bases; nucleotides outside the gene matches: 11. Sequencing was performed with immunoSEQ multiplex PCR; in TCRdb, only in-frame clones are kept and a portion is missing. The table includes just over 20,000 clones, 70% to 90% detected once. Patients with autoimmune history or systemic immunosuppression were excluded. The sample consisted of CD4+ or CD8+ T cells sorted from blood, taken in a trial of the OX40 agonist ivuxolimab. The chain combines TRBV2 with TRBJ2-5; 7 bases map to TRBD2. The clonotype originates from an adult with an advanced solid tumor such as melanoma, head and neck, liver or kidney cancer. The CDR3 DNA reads TGTGCCAGCAGTGAAGCCCGGACTAGGGGAACCGGGACCCAGTACTTC. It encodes CASSEARTRGTGTQYF.